This T cell receptor (beta chain) was documented in a study of metastatic and nonmetastatic thyroid tumors. Until they underwent thyroid surgery, no patient had received any treatment. The V and J ends lost 5 bases and 3 bases, in that order; junction bases with no gene match: 16. CDR1 is GTSNPN, CDR2 SVGIG, per germline (reference sequence). The CDR3 consists of 16 residues. TCRdb re-called clones from the PCR reads using MiXCR. Here the sample spans more than 10,000 clones, approximately 29% being singletons. The sequence derives from a female donor with papillary thyroid cancer or a benign thyroid nodule (not recorded which). Some clones in this sample may be carry-over from other donors' samples. The rearrangement joins TRBV30 to TRBJ2-7; 7 nucleotides match TRBD1. The sequenced sample was tumor tissue. In DNA form, the CDR3 reads TGTGCCTGGGATCCCCGGGGTTGGGACAGTCGCTACGAGCAGTACTTC. It encodes CAWDPRGWDSRYEQYF. Together with reference TRBV30 and TRBJ2-7, the CDR3 gives the full variable domain: SQTIHQWPATLVQPVGSPLSLECTVEGTSNPNLYWYRQAAGRGLQLLFYSVGIGQISSEVPQNLSASRPQDRQFILSSKKLLLSDSGFYLCAWDPRGWDSRYEQYFGPGTRLTVT.